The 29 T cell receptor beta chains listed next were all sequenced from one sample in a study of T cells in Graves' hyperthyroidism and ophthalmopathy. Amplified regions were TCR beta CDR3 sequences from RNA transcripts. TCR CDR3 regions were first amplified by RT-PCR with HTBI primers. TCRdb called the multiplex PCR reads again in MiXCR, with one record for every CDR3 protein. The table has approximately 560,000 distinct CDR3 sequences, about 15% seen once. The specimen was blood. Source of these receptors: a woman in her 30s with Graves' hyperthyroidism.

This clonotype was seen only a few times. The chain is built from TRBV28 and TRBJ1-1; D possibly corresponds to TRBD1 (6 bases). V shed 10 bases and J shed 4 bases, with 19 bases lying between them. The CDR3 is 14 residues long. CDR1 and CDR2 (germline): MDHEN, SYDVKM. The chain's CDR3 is CATRKGGAVTEAFF. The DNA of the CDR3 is TGTGCCACACGAAAGGGGGGGGCCGTCACTGAAGCTTTCTTT.

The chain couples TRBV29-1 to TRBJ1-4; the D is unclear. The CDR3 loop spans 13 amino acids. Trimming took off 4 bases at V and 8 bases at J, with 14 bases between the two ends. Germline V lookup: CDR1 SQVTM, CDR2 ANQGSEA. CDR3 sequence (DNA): TGCAGCGTTGTGGACCCTTTTCGGGAAAAACTGTTTTTT. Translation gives CSVVDPFREKLFF.

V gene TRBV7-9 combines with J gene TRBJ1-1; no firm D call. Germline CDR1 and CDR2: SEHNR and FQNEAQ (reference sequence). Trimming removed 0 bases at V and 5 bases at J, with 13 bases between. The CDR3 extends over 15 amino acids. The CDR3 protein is CASSLALTLTTEAFF. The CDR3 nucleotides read TGTGCCAGCAGCTTAGCCTTAACACTAACGACTGAAGCTTTCTTT.

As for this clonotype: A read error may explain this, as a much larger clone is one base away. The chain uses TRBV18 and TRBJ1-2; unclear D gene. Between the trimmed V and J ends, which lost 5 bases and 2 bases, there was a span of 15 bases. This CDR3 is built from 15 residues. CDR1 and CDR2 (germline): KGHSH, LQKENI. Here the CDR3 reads CASSTAGRQNYGYTF. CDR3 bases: TGTGCCAGCTCAACCGCCGGGAGGCAGAACTATGGCTACACCTTC.

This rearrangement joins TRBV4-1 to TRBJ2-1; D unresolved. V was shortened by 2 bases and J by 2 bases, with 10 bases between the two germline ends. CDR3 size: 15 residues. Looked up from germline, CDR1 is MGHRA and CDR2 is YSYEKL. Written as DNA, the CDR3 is TGCGCCAGCAGCCAACGTAATGGGGCCTACAATGAGCAGTTCTTC. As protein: CASSQRNGAYNEQFF.

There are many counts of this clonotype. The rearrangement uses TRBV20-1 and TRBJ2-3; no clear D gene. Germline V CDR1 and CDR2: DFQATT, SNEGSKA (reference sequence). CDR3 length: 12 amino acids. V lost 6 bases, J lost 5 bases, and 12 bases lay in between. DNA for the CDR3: TGCAGTGCCCGACCTCAAGTAGATACGCAGTATTTT. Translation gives CSARPQVDTQYF.

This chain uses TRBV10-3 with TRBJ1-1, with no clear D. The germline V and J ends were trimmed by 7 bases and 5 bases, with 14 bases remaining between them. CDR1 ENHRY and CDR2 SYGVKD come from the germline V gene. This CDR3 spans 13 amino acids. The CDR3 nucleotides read TGTGCCATCACCCCCCGGGCGGGGACTGAAGCTTTCTTT. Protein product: CAITPRAGTEAFF.

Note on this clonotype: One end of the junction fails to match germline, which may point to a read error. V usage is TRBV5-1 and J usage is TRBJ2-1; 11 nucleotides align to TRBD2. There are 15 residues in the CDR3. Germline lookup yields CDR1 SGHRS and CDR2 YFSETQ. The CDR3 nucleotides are TGCGGCAGCACCTTAGCGGGAGGGATCTACAATGAGCAGTTCTTC. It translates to CGSTLAGGIYNEQFF.

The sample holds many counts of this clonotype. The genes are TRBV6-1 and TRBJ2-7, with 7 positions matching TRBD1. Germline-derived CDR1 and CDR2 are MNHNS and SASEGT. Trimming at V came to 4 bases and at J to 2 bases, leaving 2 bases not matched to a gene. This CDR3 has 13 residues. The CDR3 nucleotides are TGTGCCAGCAGTGGGGGACAGACCTACGAGCAGTACTTC. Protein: CASSGGQTYEQYF.

The CDR3 is CASSYLSIGSVVYEQYF. In DNA, the CDR3 is TGTGCCAGCAGTTACCTAAGTATCGGGTCGGTAGTCTACGAGCAGTACTTC. This chain joins TRBV6-5 and TRBJ2-7; D gene unclear. The CDR3 extends over 17 amino acids. The V end lost 2 bases, the J end lost 3 bases, and 20 bases lay between the germline ends. The germline gives CDR1 MNHEY, CDR2 SVGAGI.

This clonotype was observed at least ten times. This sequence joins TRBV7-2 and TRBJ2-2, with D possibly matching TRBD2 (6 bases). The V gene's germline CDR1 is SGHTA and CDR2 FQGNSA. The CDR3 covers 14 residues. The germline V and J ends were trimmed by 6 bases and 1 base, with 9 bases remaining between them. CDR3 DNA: TGTGCCAGCAGATATAGCGGGAACACCGGGGAGCTGTTTTTT. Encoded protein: CASRYSGNTGELFF.

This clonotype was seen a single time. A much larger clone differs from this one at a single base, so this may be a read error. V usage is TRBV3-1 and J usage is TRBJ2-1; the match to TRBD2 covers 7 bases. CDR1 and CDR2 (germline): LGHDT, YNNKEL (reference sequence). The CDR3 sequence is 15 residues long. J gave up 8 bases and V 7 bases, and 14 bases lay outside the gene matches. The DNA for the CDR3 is TGTGCCAGCACCCCGAGTGGCGGGAGATTCGATGAGCAGTTCTTC. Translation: CASTPSGGRFDEQFF.

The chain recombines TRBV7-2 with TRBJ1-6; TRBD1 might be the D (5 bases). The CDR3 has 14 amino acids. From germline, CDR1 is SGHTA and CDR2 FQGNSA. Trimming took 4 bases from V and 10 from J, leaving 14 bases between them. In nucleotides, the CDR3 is TGTGCCAGCAGCTCAGTACGCAGGGAATCACCCCTCCACTTT. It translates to CASSSVRRESPLHF. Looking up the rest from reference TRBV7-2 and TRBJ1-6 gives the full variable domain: GAGVSQSPSNKVTEKGKDVELRCDPISGHTALYWYRQSLGQGLEFLIYFQGNSAPDKSGLPSDRFSAERTGGSVSTLTIQRTQQEDSAVYLCASSSVRRESPLHFGNGTRLTVT.

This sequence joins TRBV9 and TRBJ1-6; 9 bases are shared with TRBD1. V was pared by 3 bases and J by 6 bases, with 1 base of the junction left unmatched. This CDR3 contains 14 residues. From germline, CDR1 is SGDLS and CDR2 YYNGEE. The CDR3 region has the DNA TGTGCCAGCAGCGCGACAGGGGGTAATTCACCCCTCCACTTT. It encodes CASSATGGNSPLHF.

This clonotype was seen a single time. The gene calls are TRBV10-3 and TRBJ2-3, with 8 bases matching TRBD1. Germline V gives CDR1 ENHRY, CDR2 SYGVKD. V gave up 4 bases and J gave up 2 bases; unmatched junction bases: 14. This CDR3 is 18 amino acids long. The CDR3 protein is CAISASSSRDRYTDTQYF. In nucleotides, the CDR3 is TGTGCCATCAGTGCCAGCAGCTCACGGGACAGGTACACAGATACGCAGTATTTT.

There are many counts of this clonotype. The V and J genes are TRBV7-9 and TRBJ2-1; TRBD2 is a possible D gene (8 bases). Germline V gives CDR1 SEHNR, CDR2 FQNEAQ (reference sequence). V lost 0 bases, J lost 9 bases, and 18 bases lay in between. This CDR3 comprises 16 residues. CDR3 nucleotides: TGTGCCAGCAGCTTAGCCGGACAGGCGGCGGGGGGTGAGCAGTTCTTC. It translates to CASSLAGQAAGGEQFF. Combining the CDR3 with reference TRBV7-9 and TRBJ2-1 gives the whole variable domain DTGVSQNPRHKITKRGQNVTFRCDPISEHNRLYWYRQTLGQGPEFLTYFQNEAQLEKSRLLSDRFSAERPKGSFSTLEIQRTEQGDSAMYLCASSLAGQAAGGEQFFGPGTRLTVL.

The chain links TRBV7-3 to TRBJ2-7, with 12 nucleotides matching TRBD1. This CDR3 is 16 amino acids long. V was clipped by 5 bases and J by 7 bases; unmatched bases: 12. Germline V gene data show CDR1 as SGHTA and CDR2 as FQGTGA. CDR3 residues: CASSPQSGTGGWEQYF. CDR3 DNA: TGTGCCAGCAGCCCCCAAAGCGGGACAGGGGGCTGGGAGCAGTACTTC.

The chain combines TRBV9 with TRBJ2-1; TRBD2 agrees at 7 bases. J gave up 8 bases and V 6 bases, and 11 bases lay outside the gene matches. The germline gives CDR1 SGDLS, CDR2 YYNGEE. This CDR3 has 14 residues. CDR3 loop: CASNSGLDLDEQFF. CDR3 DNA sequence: TGTGCCAGCAATTCCGGACTAGATCTTGATGAGCAGTTCTTC.

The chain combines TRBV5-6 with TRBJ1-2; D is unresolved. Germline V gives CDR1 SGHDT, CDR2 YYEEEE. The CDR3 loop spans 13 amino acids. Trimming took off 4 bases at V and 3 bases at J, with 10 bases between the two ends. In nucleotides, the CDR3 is TGTGCCAGCAGCCCCGGGGAGTACTATGGCTACACCTTC. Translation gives CASSPGEYYGYTF.

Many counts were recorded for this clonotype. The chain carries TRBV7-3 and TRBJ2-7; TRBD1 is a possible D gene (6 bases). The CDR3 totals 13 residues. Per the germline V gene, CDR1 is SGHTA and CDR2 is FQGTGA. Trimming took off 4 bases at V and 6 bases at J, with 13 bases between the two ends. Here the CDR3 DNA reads TGTGCCAGCAGCTCGAACAGGGTAGGCGAGCAGTACTTC. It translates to CASSSNRVGEQYF.

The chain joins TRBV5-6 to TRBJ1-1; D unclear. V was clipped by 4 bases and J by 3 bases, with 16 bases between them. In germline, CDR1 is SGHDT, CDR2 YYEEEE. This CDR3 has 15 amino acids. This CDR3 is CASSPLMGVDTEAFF. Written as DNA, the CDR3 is TGTGCCAGCAGCCCCCTCATGGGAGTTGACACTGAAGCTTTCTTT. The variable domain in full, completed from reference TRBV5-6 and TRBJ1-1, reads DAGVTQSPTHLIKTRGQQVTLRCSPKSGHDTVSWYQQALGQGPQFIFQYYEEEERQRGNFPDRFSGHQFPNYSSELNVNALLLGDSALYLCASSPLMGVDTEAFFGQGTRLTVV.

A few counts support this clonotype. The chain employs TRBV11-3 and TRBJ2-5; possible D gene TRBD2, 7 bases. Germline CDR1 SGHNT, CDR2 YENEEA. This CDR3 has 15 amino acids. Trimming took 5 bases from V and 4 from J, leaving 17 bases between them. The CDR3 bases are TGTGCCAGCAGCCAAGGGGGAGGGGTAGGAGAGACCCAGTACTTC. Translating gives CASSQGGGVGETQYF. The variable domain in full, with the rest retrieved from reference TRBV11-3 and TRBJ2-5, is EAGVVQSPRYKIIEKKQPVAFWCNPISGHNTLYWYLQNLGQGPELLIRYENEEAVDDSQLPKDRFSAERLKGVDSTLKIQPAELGDSAVYLCASSQGGGVGETQYFGPGTRLLVL.

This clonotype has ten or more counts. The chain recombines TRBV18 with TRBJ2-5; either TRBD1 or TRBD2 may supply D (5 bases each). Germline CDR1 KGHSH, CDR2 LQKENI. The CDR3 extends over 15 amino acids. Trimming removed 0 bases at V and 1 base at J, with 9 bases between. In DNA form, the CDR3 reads TGTGCCAGCTCACCACCGGGGACCATCCAAGAGACCCAGTACTTC. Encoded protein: CASSPPGTIQETQYF.

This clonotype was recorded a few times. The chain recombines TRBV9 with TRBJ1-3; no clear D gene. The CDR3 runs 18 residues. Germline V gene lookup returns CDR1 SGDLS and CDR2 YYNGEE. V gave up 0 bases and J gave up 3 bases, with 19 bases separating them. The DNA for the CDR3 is TGTGCCAGCAGCGTAGCTAAGGCGACCCGTGAGCTTGGAAACACCATATATTTT. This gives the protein CASSVAKATRELGNTIYF. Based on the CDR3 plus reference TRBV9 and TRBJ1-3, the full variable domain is DSGVTQTPKHLITATGQRVTLRCSPRSGDLSVYWYQQSLDQGLQFLIQYYNGEERAKGNILERFSAQQFPDLHSELNLSSLELGDSALYFCASSVAKATRELGNTIYFGEGSWLTVV.

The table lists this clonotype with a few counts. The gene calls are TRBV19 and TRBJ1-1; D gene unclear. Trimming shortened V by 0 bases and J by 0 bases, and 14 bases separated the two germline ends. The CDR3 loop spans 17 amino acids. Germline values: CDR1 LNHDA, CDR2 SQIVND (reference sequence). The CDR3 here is CASSIDRVAMVNTEAFF. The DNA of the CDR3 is TGTGCCAGTAGTATAGATCGGGTCGCGATGGTGAACACTGAAGCTTTCTTT.

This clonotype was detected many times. CDR3 sequence reads: CASSLGLTNTEAFF. CDR3 bases: TGCGCCAGCAGCTTGGGACTGACGAACACTGAAGCTTTCTTT. The J gene is TRBJ1-1, the V gene TRBV5-1; D ambiguous. Trimming took 0 bases from V and 1 from J, leaving 7 bases between them. The CDR3 loop spans 14 amino acids. Germline V gives CDR1 SGHRS, CDR2 YFSETQ.

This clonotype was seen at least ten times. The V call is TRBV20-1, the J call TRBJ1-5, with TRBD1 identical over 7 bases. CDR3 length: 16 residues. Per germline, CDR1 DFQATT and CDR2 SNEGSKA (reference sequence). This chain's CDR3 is CREYRQGRYSNQPQHF. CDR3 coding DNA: TGCAGGGAGTACCGACAGGGTCGGTATAGCAATCAGCCCCAGCATTTT.

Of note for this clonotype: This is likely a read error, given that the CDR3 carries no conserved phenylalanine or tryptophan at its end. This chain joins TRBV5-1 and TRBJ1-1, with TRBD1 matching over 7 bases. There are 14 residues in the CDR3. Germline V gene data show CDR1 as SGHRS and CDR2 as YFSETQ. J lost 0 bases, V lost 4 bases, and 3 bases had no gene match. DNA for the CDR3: TGCGCCAGCAGCACCGGGACAGTGAACACTGAAGCTTTCCTT. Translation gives CASSTGTVNTEAFL.

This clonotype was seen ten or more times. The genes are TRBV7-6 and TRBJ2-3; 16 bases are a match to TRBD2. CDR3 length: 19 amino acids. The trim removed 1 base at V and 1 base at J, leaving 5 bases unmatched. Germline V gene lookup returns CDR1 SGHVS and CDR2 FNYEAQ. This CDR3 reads CASSLEGLAGGPGTDTQYF. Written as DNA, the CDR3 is TGTGCCAGCAGCTTAGAGGGACTAGCGGGAGGGCCTGGCACAGATACGCAGTATTTT. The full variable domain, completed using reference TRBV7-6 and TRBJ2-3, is GAGVSQSPRYKVTKRGQDVALRCDPISGHVSLYWYRQALGQGPEFLTYFNYEAQQDKSGLPNDRFSAERPEGSISTLTIQRTEQRDSAMYRCASSLEGLAGGPGTDTQYFGPGTRLTVL.